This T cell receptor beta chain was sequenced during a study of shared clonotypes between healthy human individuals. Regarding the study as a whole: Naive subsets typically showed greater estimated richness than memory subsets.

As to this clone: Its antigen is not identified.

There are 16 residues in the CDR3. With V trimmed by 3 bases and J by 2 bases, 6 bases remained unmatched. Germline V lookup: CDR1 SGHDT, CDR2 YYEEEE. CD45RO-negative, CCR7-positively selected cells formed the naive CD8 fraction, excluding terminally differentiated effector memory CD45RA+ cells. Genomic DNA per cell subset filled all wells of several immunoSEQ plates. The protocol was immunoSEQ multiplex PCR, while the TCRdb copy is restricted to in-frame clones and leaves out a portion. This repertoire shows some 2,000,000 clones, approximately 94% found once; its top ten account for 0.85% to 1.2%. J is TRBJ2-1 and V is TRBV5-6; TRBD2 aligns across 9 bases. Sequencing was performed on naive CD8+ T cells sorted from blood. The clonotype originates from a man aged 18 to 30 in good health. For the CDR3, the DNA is TGTGCCAGCAGCTGGTCACTAGCGGGCACCTACAATGAGCAGTTCTTC. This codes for CASSWSLAGTYNEQFF. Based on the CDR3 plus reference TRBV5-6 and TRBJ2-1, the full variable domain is DAGVTQSPTHLIKTRGQQVTLRCSPKSGHDTVSWYQQALGQGPQFIFQYYEEEERQRGNFPDRFSGHQFPNYSSELNVNALLLGDSALYLCASSWSLAGTYNEQFFGPGTRLTVL.